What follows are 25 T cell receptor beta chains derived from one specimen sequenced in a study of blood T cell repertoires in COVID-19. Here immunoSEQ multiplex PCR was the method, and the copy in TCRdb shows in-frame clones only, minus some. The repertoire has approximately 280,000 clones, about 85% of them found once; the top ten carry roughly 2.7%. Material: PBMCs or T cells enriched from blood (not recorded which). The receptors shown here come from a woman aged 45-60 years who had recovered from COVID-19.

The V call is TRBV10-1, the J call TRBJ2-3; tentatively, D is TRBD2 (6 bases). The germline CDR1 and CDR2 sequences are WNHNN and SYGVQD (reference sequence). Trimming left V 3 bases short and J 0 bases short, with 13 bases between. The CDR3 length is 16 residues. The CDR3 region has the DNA TGCGCCAGCAGTGACACCCCTAGCGCGAGCACAGATACGCAGTATTTT. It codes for CASSDTPSASTDTQYF.

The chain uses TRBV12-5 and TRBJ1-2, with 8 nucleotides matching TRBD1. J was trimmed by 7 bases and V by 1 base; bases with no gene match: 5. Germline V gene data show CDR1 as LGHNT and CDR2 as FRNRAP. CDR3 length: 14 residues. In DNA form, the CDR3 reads TGTGCTAGTGGTTTGGGACAGGGGTTAGGTGGCTACACCTTC. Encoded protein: CASGLGQGLGGYTF.

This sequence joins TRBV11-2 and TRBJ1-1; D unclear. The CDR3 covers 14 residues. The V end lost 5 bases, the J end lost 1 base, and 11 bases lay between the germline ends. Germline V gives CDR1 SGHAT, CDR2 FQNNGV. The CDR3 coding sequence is TGTGCCAGCAGCCATTTACGAGAGAACACTGAAGCTTTCTTT. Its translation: CASSHLRENTEAFF.

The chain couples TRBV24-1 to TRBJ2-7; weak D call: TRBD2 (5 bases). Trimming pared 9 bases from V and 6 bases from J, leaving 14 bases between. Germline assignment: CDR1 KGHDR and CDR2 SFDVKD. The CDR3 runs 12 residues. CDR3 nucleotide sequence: TGTGCCACCTTCGAGGGCCTGCTCGAGCAGTACTTC. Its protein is CATFEGLLEQYF.

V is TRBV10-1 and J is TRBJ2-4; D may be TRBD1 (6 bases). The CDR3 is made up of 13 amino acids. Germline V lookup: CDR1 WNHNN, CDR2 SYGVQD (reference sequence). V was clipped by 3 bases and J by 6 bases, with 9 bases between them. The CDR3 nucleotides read TGCGCCAGCAGTGACCAAGGGGGAAACATTCAGTACTTC. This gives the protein CASSDQGGNIQYF.

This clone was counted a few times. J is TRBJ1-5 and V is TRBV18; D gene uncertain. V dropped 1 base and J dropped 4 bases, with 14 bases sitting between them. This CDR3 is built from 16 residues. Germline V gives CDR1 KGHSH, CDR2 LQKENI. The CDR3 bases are TGTGCCAGCTCACCACGAGGGAAAGGTGGTAATCAGCCCCAGCATTTT. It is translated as CASSPRGKGGNQPQHF.

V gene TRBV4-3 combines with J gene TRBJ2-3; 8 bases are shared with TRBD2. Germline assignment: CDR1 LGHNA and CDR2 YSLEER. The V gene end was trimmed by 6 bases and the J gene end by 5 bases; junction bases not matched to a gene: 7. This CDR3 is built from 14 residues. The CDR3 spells CASSQDGGVDTQYF. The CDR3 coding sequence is TGCGCCAGCAGTCAGGACGGGGGGGTAGATACGCAGTATTTT.

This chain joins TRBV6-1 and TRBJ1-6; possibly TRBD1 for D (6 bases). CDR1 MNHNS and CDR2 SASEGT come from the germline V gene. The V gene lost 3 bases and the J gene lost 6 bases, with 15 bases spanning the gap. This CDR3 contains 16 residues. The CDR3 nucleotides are TGTGCCAGCAGTGATATCAGACAGGCGCTTAATTCACCCCTCCACTTT. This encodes CASSDIRQALNSPLHF.

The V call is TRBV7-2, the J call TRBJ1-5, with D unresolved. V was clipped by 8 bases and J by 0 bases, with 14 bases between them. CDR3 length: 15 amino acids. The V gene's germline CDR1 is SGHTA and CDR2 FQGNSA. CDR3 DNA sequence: TGTGCCAGCTCTCTCGGCGGGTTTAGCAATCAGCCCCAGCATTTT. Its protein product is CASSLGGFSNQPQHF.

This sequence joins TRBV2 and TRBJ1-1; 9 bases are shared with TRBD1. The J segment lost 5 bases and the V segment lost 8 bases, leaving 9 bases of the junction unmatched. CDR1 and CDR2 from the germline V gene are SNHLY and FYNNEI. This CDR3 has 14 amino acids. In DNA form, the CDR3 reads TGTGCCAGCGGAAGGGACAGGGTTGGAACTGAAGCTTTCTTT. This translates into CASGRDRVGTEAFF.

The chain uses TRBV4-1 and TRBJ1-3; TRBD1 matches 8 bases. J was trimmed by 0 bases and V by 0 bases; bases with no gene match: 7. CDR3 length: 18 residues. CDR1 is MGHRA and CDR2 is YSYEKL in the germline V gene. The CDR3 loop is CASSQDLGTGHSGNTIYF. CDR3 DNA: TGCGCCAGCAGCCAAGATTTGGGGACAGGTCACTCTGGAAACACCATATATTTT.

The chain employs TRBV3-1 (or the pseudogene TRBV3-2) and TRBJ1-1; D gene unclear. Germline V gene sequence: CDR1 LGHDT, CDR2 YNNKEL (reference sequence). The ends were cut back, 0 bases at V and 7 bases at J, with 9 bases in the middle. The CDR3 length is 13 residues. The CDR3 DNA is TGTGCCAGCAGCCAAGATGAGTTCCTTGAAGCTTTCTTT. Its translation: CASSQDEFLEAFF.

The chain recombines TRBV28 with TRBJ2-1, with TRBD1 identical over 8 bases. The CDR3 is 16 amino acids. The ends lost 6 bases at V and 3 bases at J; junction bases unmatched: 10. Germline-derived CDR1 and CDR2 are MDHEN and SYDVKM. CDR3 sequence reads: CASSEPGQVIYNEQFF. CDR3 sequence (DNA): TGTGCCAGCAGCGAACCGGGACAGGTAATCTACAATGAGCAGTTCTTC.

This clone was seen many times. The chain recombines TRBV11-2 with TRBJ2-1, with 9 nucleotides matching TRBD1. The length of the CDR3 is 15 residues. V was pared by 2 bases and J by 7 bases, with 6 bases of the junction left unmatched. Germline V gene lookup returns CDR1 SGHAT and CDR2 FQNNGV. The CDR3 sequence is CASSLLPGQGNEQFF. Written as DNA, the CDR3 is TGTGCCAGCAGCTTACTACCGGGACAGGGAAATGAGCAGTTCTTC.

CDR3 in DNA: TGTGCCAGCAGCTTGGGTACAGGGGTGAGGACTGAAGCTTTCTTT. Amino acid sequence: CASSLGTGVRTEAFF. V is TRBV11-2 and J is TRBJ1-1; the match to TRBD1 covers 7 bases. Germline V gene sequence: CDR1 SGHAT, CDR2 FQNNGV. There are 15 residues in the CDR3. Trimming removed 3 bases from V and 5 bases from J; junction bases left unmatched: 9.

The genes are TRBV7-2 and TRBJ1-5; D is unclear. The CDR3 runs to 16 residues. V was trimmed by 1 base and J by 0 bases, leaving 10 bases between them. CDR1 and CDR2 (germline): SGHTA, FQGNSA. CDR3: CASSLGSVNSNQPQHF. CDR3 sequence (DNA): TGTGCCAGCAGCTTAGGGTCGGTAAATAGCAATCAGCCCCAGCATTTT.

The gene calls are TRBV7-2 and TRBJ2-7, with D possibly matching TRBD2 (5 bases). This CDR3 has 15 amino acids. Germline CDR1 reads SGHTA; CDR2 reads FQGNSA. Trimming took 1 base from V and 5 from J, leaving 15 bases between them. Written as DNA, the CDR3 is TGTGCCAGCAGCTTAGGAGGGCCCAGAGTCCACGAGCAGTACTTC. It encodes CASSLGGPRVHEQYF.

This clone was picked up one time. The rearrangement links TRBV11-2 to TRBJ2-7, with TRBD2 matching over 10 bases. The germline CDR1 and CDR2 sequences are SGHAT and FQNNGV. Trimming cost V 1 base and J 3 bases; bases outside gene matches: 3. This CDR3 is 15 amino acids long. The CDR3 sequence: CASSLGTSGDYEQYF. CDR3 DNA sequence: TGTGCCAGCAGCTTAGGGACTAGCGGAGACTACGAGCAGTACTTC. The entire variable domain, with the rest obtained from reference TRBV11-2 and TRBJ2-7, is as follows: EAGVAQSPRYKIIEKRQSVAFWCNPISGHATLYWYQQILGQGPKLLIQFQNNGVVDDSQLPKDRFSAERLKGVDSTLKIQPAKLEDSAVYLCASSLGTSGDYEQYFGPGTRLTVT.

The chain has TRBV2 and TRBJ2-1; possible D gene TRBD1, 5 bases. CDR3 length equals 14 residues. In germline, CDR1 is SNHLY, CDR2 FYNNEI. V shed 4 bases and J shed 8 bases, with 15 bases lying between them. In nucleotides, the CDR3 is TGTGCCAGCAGTGCCAGGGCAGCCACCGATGAGCAGTTCTTC. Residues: CASSARAATDEQFF. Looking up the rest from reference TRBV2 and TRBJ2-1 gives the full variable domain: EPEVTQTPSHQVTQMGQEVILRCVPISNHLYFYWYRQILGQKVEFLVSFYNNEISEKSEIFDDQFSVERPDGSNFTLKIRSTKLEDSAMYFCASSARAATDEQFFGPGTRLTVL.

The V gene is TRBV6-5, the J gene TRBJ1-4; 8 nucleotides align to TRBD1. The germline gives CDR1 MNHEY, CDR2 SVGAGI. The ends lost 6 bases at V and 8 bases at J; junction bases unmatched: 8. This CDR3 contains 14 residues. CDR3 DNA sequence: TGTGCCAGCAGCCAGACAGGGGTAGGCGAAAAACTGTTTTTT. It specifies CASSQTGVGEKLFF.

CDR3 residues: CASSSRGGNTEAFF. The CDR3 DNA follows: TGTGCCAGCAGCTCCAGAGGGGGCAACACTGAAGCTTTCTTT. V is TRBV7-6 and J is TRBJ1-1; 7 bases match TRBD1. The CDR3 is 14 amino acids. CDR1 and CDR2 (germline): SGHVS, FNYEAQ. With V trimmed by 4 bases and J by 2 bases, 4 bases remained unmatched.

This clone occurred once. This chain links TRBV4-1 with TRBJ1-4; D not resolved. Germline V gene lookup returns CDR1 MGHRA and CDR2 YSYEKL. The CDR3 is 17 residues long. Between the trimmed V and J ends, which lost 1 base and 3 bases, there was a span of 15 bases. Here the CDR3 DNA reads TGCGCCAGCAGCCAAGGGGTAGTAGGGAGAGCTAATGAAAAACTGTTTTTT. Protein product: CASSQGVVGRANEKLFF.

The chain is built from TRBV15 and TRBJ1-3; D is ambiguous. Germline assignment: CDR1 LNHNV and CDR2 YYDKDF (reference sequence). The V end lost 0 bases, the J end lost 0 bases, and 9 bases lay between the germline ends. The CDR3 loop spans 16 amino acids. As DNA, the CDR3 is TGTGCCACCAGCAGAGATCCCCGGAGCTCTGGAAACACCATATATTTT. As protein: CATSRDPRSSGNTIYF.

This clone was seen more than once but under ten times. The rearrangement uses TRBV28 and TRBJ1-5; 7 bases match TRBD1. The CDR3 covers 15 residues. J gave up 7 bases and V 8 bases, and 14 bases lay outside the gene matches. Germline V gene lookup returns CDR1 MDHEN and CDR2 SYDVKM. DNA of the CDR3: TGTGCCAGCTCAACTGGGCGACAGGGATACCAGCCCCAGCATTTT. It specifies CASSTGRQGYQPQHF. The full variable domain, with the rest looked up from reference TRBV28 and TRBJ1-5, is DVKVTQSSRYLVKRTGEKVFLECVQDMDHENMFWYRQDPGLGLRLIYFSYDVKMKEKGDIPEGYSVSREKKERFSLILESASTNQTSMYLCASSTGRQGYQPQHFGDGTRLSIL.

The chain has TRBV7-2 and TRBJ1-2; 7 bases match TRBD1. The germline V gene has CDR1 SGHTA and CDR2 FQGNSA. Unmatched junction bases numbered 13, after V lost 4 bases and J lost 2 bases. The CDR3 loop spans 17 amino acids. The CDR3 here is CASSSRQGPLINYGYTF. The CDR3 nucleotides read TGTGCCAGCAGCTCCAGACAGGGTCCCCTCATCAACTATGGCTACACCTTC.